Below, 8 T cell receptor beta chains from the same sample are listed, as sequenced in a study of T-cell memory formation after mild COVID-19. TCRdb re-called the 5' RACE reads with MiXCR, one entry per CDR3 protein. This table holds almost 550,000 distinct CDR3 sequences, around 21% found once. What was sequenced was PBMCs or a T cell subset sorted from them (not recorded which). All receptors come from an adult woman who had mild COVID-19 (a few samples of this study predate the infection). Cell type and time point are not known.

This clonotype was recorded a few times. The rearrangement joins TRBV5-1 to TRBJ2-1, with 8 bases aligning to TRBD1. This CDR3 contains 15 residues. CDR1 is SGHRS and CDR2 is YFSETQ in the germline V gene. J was trimmed by 5 bases and V by 3 bases; bases with no gene match: 7. This chain's CDR3 is CASSYADRVDNEQFF. The CDR3 coding sequence is TGCGCCAGCAGCTATGCGGACAGGGTGGACAATGAGCAGTTCTTC.

The sample holds a few counts of this clonotype. The chain is built from TRBV18 and TRBJ1-5, with TRBD1 as a possible D gene (5 bases). Trimming cost V 2 bases and J 5 bases, with 10 bases left between them. CDR1 and CDR2 (germline): KGHSH, LQKENI. The CDR3 runs to 14 residues. The CDR3 nucleotides are TGTGCCAGCTCACCATCGGGGGGTCATCAGCCCCAGCATTTT. Protein: CASSPSGGHQPQHF.

The chain carries TRBV7-8 and TRBJ2-7; 7 bases are shared with TRBD1. The CDR3 has 14 residues. Germline values: CDR1 SGHVS, CDR2 FQNEAQ. The J segment lost 5 bases and the V segment lost 3 bases, leaving 7 bases of the junction unmatched. CDR3 in DNA: TGTGCCAGCAGCTTCAGACAGGGATTCCACGAGCAGTACTTC. It translates to CASSFRQGFHEQYF. Variable domain in full (rest from reference TRBV7-8 and TRBJ2-7): GAGVSQSPRYKVAKRGQDVALRCDPISGHVSLFWYQQALGQGPEFLTYFQNEAQLDKSGLPSDRFFAERPEGSVSTLKIQRTQQEDSAVYLCASSFRQGFHEQYFGPGTRLTVT.

The sample holds a few counts of this clonotype. The chain has TRBV12-3 or TRBV12-4 and TRBJ2-7, with 9 positions matching TRBD2. The CDR3 covers 17 residues. Trimming cost V 6 bases and J 1 base; bases outside gene matches: 13. The CDR3 region is CASRGGRASPLSYEQYF. The CDR3 nucleotides are TGTGCCAGCAGAGGCGGGAGGGCCTCCCCGCTATCCTACGAGCAGTACTTC.

The J gene is TRBJ2-5, the V gene TRBV6-6, with 10 bases identical to TRBD2. CDR1 is MNHNY and CDR2 is SVGAGI in the germline V gene (reference sequence). V was pared by 0 bases and J by 2 bases, with 6 bases of the junction left unmatched. The CDR3 totals 17 residues. CDR3 bases: TGTGCCAGCAGTTACTCGGTAGCGGGAGGTGAACAAGAGACCCAGTACTTC. This sequence encodes CASSYSVAGGEQETQYF.

J is TRBJ1-1 and V is TRBV12-3 or TRBV12-4; TRBD1 might be the D (6 bases). CDR3 length: 17 residues. With 3 bases removed from V and 4 bases from J, the gap between germline ends came to 21 bases. The CDR3 bases are TGTGCCAGCAGTTTCTTCAGGGGTGGGGGTTTGGTCACTGAAGCTTTCTTT. This sequence encodes CASSFFRGGGLVTEAFF.

In this sample, this clonotype turned up a few times. The chain uses TRBV20-1 and TRBJ2-3; 9 bases are shared with TRBD2. The CDR3 spans 15 residues. V was pared by 3 bases and J by 3 bases, with 7 bases of the junction left unmatched. Germline CDR1 DFQATT, CDR2 SNEGSKA (reference sequence). The CDR3: CSASGASGETDTQYF. CDR3 coding DNA: TGCAGTGCTAGCGGTGCTAGCGGGGAGACAGATACGCAGTATTTT.

Here the CDR3 reads CAQRSGTSGAPPGEQYF. CDR3 sequence (DNA): TGTGCCCAACGGAGCGGGACTAGCGGGGCTCCGCCAGGCGAGCAGTACTTC. V and J are TRBV6-7 and TRBJ2-7, with TRBD2 matching over 13 bases. TRBV6-7 is given ORF status, its function remaining uncertain. The V and J ends lost 11 bases and 6 bases, in that order; junction bases with no gene match: 19. CDR3 size: 17 residues.